Reported below is one TCR beta chain. CDR1 is MNHEY, CDR2 SVGAGI, per germline. CDR3 length equals 15 residues. The V end was cut by 4 bases, the J end by 6 bases, with 16 bases between. Some clones are missing from TCRdb's copy, which holds only in-frame ones; the method was immunoSEQ multiplex PCR. The data show about 76,000 clones, around 94% seen once. This sample was included in a study of technical replicates of blood from a few donors. This clonotype was sampled from a human donor in good health. V is TRBV6-5 and J is TRBJ2-1, with D maybe TRBD1 (7 bases). The material sequenced was T cells isolated from PBMCs. This CDR3 reads CASSSEGAIRNEQFF. CDR3 nucleotides: TGTGCCAGCAGTTCGGAGGGGGCCATACGCAATGAGCAGTTCTTC.